One sample yielded the 30 T cell receptor beta chains listed below, sequenced in a study of OX40 agonist ivuxolimab in advanced cancers. Assay: immunoSEQ multiplex PCR; the TCRdb copy retains only in-frame clones and omits some. Among about 22,000 clones listed, 70% to 90% were seen once. Sample: CD4+ or CD8+ T cells sorted from blood, taken in a trial of the OX40 agonist ivuxolimab. These receptors originate from an adult with an advanced solid tumor such as melanoma, head and neck, liver or kidney cancer.

V is TRBV4-1 and J is TRBJ1-6; a weak D match, TRBD1 (6 bases). Germline-derived CDR1 and CDR2 are MGHRA and YSYEKL. Trimming removed 4 bases from V and 10 bases from J, with 14 bases in between. The CDR3 consists of 14 residues. The DNA of the CDR3 is TGCGCCAGCAGCCCCCGGCAGGGGAGCTCACCCCTCCACTTT. It translates to CASSPRQGSSPLHF.

The gene calls are TRBV19 and TRBJ2-2; D might be TRBD2 (5 bases). The CDR3 is 14 residues long. Germline CDR1 and CDR2: LNHDA and SQIVND (reference sequence). The V end lost 1 base, the J end lost 7 bases, and 10 bases lay between the germline ends. CDR3 nucleotides: TGTGCCAGTAGTATAGCGGACGAGGGCGGGGAGCTGTTTTTT. Translation gives CASSIADEGGELFF.

This clone was observed a single time. This chain links TRBV5-1 with TRBJ2-1; 10 nucleotides agree with TRBD2. Germline CDR1 and CDR2: SGHRS and YFSETQ. Trimming took 7 bases from V and 3 from J; bases not matched to a gene: 10. The CDR3 is 16 residues long. CDR3: CASGSSGSEIYNEQFF. In nucleotides, the CDR3 is TGCGCCAGCGGATCTAGCGGGAGCGAAATCTACAATGAGCAGTTCTTC.

This clone was detected only once. V is TRBV13 and J is TRBJ2-1; 8 bases line up with TRBD1. Germline loops: CDR1 PRHDT, CDR2 FYEKMQ (reference sequence). CDR3 length: 16 residues. Trimming cost V 5 bases and J 0 bases; bases outside gene matches: 6. DNA of the CDR3: TGTGCCAGCAGCGCCCGGACAGGGAGCTCCTACAATGAGCAGTTCTTC. It is translated as CASSARTGSSYNEQFF.

V and J are TRBV7-6 and TRBJ2-5; D remains ambiguous. V gave up 6 bases and J gave up 4 bases, with 18 bases separating them. Germline lookup yields CDR1 SGHVS and CDR2 FNYEAQ. CDR3 length: 15 amino acids. The DNA of the CDR3 is TGTGCCAGCAGTCATCTAGAAAGAGTTGGAGAGACCCAGTACTTC. Translation gives CASSHLERVGETQYF. Looking up the rest from reference TRBV7-6 and TRBJ2-5 gives the full variable domain: GAGVSQSPRYKVTKRGQDVALRCDPISGHVSLYWYRQALGQGPEFLTYFNYEAQQDKSGLPNDRFSAERPEGSISTLTIQRTEQRDSAMYRCASSHLERVGETQYFGPGTRLLVL.

The rearrangement uses TRBV28 and TRBJ2-5, with 9 positions matching TRBD1. V lost 6 bases and J lost 4; bases outside the gene matches: 12. The CDR3 consists of 16 residues. Germline CDR1 reads MDHEN; CDR2 reads SYDVKM. The CDR3 DNA reads TGTGCCAGCAGCCAAGGTACAGGGGGCATTCGAGAGACCCAGTACTTC. It is translated as CASSQGTGGIRETQYF.

This chain joins TRBV27 and TRBJ2-4, with D maybe TRBD2 (6 bases). CDR3 length: 15 residues. V lost 2 bases and J 9 bases, leaving 17 bases between the germline ends. The germline CDR1 and CDR2 sequences are MNHEY and SMNVEV (reference sequence). CDR3 loop: CASSLGGNVVGIQYF. The CDR3 nucleotides are TGTGCCAGCAGTTTAGGGGGGAACGTAGTCGGCATTCAGTACTTC.

This clone showed up just once. The rearrangement joins TRBV7-8 to TRBJ2-3; 13 positions agree with TRBD2. This CDR3 has 18 amino acids. Germline-derived CDR1 and CDR2 are SGHVS and FQNEAQ. V dropped 4 bases and J dropped 4; count of bases not matched to a gene: 11. The DNA of the CDR3 is TGTGCCAGCAGCTCCGGACTAGCGGGAGCCTCCGGAGCAGATACGCAGTATTTT. Translated, it gives CASSSGLAGASGADTQYF.

The chain links TRBV5-1 to TRBJ1-1; D gene uncertain. Per germline, CDR1 SGHRS and CDR2 YFSETQ. The CDR3 covers 14 residues. V was clipped by 4 bases and J by 1 base, with 11 bases between them. The CDR3 region is CASSPSRENTEAFF. CDR3 in DNA: TGCGCCAGCAGCCCGAGCCGGGAGAACACTGAAGCTTTCTTT.

This chain joins TRBV10-3 and TRBJ1-1, with 7 bases matching TRBD1. The CDR3 sequence is 15 residues long. V shed 4 bases, J shed 3 bases, and the junction held 8 bases outside the gene matches. Germline V gene sequence: CDR1 ENHRY, CDR2 SYGVKD. This chain's CDR3 is CAISATGEGYTEAFF. In DNA form, the CDR3 reads TGTGCCATCAGTGCCACAGGGGAAGGATACACTGAAGCTTTCTTT.

V usage is TRBV2 and J usage is TRBJ1-4; D remains ambiguous. The germline V gene has CDR1 SNHLY and CDR2 FYNNEI. The CDR3 loop spans 12 amino acids. Trimming shortened V by 6 bases and J by 14 bases, and 16 bases separated the two germline ends. The CDR3 sequence is CASSQSRMVLFF. In nucleotides, the CDR3 is TGTGCCAGCAGCCAAAGCAGGATGGTGCTGTTTTTT.

The chain joins TRBV2 to TRBJ2-1; D gene ambiguous. Germline-derived CDR1 and CDR2 are SNHLY and FYNNEI. With 6 bases removed from V and 7 bases from J, the gap between germline ends came to 7 bases. This CDR3 has 11 residues. CDR3: CASSPGNEQFF. The CDR3 coding sequence is TGTGCCAGCAGCCCCGGAAATGAGCAGTTCTTC. The full variable domain, rest sourced from reference TRBV2 and TRBJ2-1, is EPEVTQTPSHQVTQMGQEVILRCVPISNHLYFYWYRQILGQKVEFLVSFYNNEISEKSEIFDDQFSVERPDGSNFTLKIRSTKLEDSAMYFCASSPGNEQFFGPGTRLTVL.

The rearrangement uses TRBV27 and TRBJ2-2; no definite D call. Trimming left V 3 bases short and J 7 bases short, with 3 bases between. CDR3 length: 11 amino acids. Germline-derived CDR1 and CDR2 are MNHEY and SMNVEV (reference sequence). CDR3 region: CASSFFGELFF. The CDR3 nucleotides are TGTGCCAGCAGTTTTTTCGGGGAGCTGTTTTTT.

V gene TRBV28 combines with J gene TRBJ2-7; TRBD1 matches 8 bases. This CDR3 is built from 14 residues. Germline V gene sequence: CDR1 MDHEN, CDR2 SYDVKM. Losses at the gene ends were 2 bases for V and 6 bases for J; bases not matched to a gene: 6. DNA of the CDR3: TGTGCCAGCAGTTTAAAGGACAGGGTCCGCGAGCAGTACTTC. This codes for CASSLKDRVREQYF.

The V and J genes are TRBV7-8 and TRBJ1-2; possibly TRBD1 for D (5 bases). The CDR3 length is 14 residues. Trimming pared 3 bases from V and 6 bases from J, leaving 14 bases between. Germline lookup yields CDR1 SGHVS and CDR2 FQNEAQ. CDR3 sequence reads: CASSLRGRDNGYTF. The DNA for the CDR3 is TGTGCCAGCAGCTTGCGGGGGAGGGATAATGGCTACACCTTC.

V usage is TRBV5-3 and J usage is TRBJ1-2; 10 bases line up with TRBD1. TRBV5-3 is identified as an open reading frame with a role that is uncertain. The CDR3 sequence is 15 residues long. Trimming at V came to 0 bases and at J to 9 bases, leaving 8 bases not matched to a gene. CDR3 DNA: TGTGCCAGAAGCTTGGGGGACAGGGGCGACGAGAGCTACACCTTC. It yields the protein CARSLGDRGDESYTF.

This clone was seen more than once but under ten times. The rearrangement joins TRBV15 to TRBJ2-2; 10 bases fit TRBD2. This CDR3 region has 16 residues. The V gene end was trimmed by 2 bases and the J gene end by 1 base; junction bases not matched to a gene: 1. From germline, CDR1 is LNHNV and CDR2 YYDKDF (reference sequence). CDR3 residues: CATSRSGGVNTGELFF. In DNA, the CDR3 is TGTGCCACCAGCAGAAGCGGGGGGGTGAACACCGGGGAGCTGTTTTTT.

The rearrangement links TRBV11-2 to TRBJ2-3; no firm D call. Trimming pared 5 bases from V and 0 bases from J, leaving 18 bases between. The CDR3 has 17 residues. Germline CDR1 and CDR2: SGHAT and FQNNGV. In DNA form, the CDR3 reads TGTGCCAGCAGCCAGAATTTACGCGCGACTAGCACAGATACGCAGTATTTT. Residues: CASSQNLRATSTDTQYF. The entire variable domain, with the rest obtained from reference TRBV11-2 and TRBJ2-3, is as follows: EAGVAQSPRYKIIEKRQSVAFWCNPISGHATLYWYQQILGQGPKLLIQFQNNGVVDDSQLPKDRFSAERLKGVDSTLKIQPAKLEDSAVYLCASSQNLRATSTDTQYFGPGTRLTVL.

This chain uses TRBV7-9 with TRBJ1-3; D is unclear. Per germline, CDR1 SEHNR and CDR2 FQNEAQ (reference sequence). The CDR3 loop spans 12 amino acids. Trimming took 11 bases from V and 3 from J, leaving 11 bases between them. This chain's CDR3 is CAVGTGGNTIYF. DNA of the CDR3: TGTGCCGTCGGAACTGGTGGAAACACCATATATTTT.

The rearrangement uses TRBV6-5 and TRBJ1-1; TRBD1 might be the D (5 bases). This CDR3 region has 13 residues. Trimming took off 2 bases at V and 5 bases at J, with 9 bases between the two ends. Germline V gene lookup returns CDR1 MNHEY and CDR2 SVGAGI. As DNA, the CDR3 is TGTGCCAGCAGTTACCCGGAGGGGACTGAAGCTTTCTTT. Encoded protein: CASSYPEGTEAFF.

This chain connects TRBV7-8 to TRBJ2-5; D is perhaps TRBD2 (6 bases). This CDR3 contains 16 residues. The V gene's germline CDR1 is SGHVS and CDR2 FQNEAQ. V lost 2 bases, J lost 1 base, and 14 bases lay in between. The CDR3, as DNA: TGTGCCAGCAGCTTAATCCTGGAGGGGCCCCAAGAGACCCAGTACTTC. Translated: CASSLILEGPQETQYF.

The count of this clone is one. V gene TRBV27 combines with J gene TRBJ2-3; 8 bases agree with TRBD2. Germline values: CDR1 MNHEY, CDR2 SMNVEV (reference sequence). The CDR3 contains 15 residues. The J segment lost 6 bases and the V segment lost 5 bases, leaving 10 bases of the junction unmatched. The CDR3 sequence is CASSPGTRGVDTQYF. As DNA, the CDR3 is TGTGCCAGCAGTCCCGGGACTAGGGGGGTTGATACGCAGTATTTT.

J is TRBJ1-1 and V is TRBV19, with TRBD1 identical over 10 bases. Unmatched junction bases numbered 13, after V lost 1 base and J lost 5 bases. The CDR3 is made up of 18 amino acids. Germline values: CDR1 LNHDA, CDR2 SQIVND (reference sequence). The CDR3 loop reads CASSIGATRQGARTEAFF. CDR3 bases: TGTGCCAGTAGTATAGGGGCGACACGACAGGGGGCTCGGACTGAAGCTTTCTTT.

The rearrangement uses TRBV18 and TRBJ2-1; 7 nucleotides match TRBD2. The CDR3 contains 14 residues. Germline CDR1 and CDR2: KGHSH and LQKENI. Germline trimming cut 2 bases from V and 8 bases from J; bases unmatched to any gene: 6. CDR3 DNA: TGTGCCAGCTCACCAGCAAGCGGGACGGATGAGCAGTTCTTC. The encoded protein is CASSPASGTDEQFF.

The V and J genes are TRBV20-1 and TRBJ1-2, with unresolved D. CDR1 and CDR2 from the germline V gene are DFQATT and SNEGSKA (reference sequence). The length of the CDR3 is 10 residues. CDR3 amino acids: CSPDTYGYTF. The DNA for the CDR3 is TGCAGCCCCGACACCTATGGCTACACCTTC.

The V call is TRBV4-1, the J call TRBJ2-4, with 11 nucleotides matching TRBD2. The junction had 3 bases not matched to a gene; V was cut back by 0 bases and J by 5 bases. The CDR3 runs to 16 residues. The germline CDR1 and CDR2 sequences are MGHRA and YSYEKL. The CDR3 nucleotides are TGCGCCAGCAGCCAAGATCGGGGACTAGCGGAAAACATTCAGTACTTC. This codes for CASSQDRGLAENIQYF.

The J gene is TRBJ1-2, the V gene TRBV7-8; the D gene is possibly TRBD1 (5 bases). The CDR3 contains 14 residues. From germline, CDR1 is SGHVS and CDR2 FQNEAQ. V was cut by 5 bases and J by 4 bases, with 14 bases left in between. The CDR3 loop is CASSTTTGGYGYTF. CDR3 sequence (DNA): TGTGCCAGCAGCACGACTACAGGTGGCTATGGCTACACCTTC.

The V call is TRBV5-1, the J call TRBJ1-2, with D hard to call. CDR3 size: 12 residues. V was cut by 0 bases and J by 7 bases, with 7 bases left in between. The germline V gene has CDR1 SGHRS and CDR2 YFSETQ. The CDR3 protein is CASSLGKAGYTF. CDR3 coding DNA: TGCGCCAGCAGCTTGGGGAAGGCTGGCTACACCTTC.

The chain joins TRBV19 to TRBJ1-1, with D hard to call. There are 15 residues in the CDR3. V was cut by 3 bases and J by 3 bases, with 14 bases left in between. Germline CDR1 is LNHDA and CDR2 is SQIVND (reference sequence). In DNA form, the CDR3 reads TGTGCCAGTAGTATGGCTATCGGGCCCCACACTGAAGCTTTCTTT. This translates into CASSMAIGPHTEAFF.

This chain uses TRBV9 with TRBJ2-3; D is perhaps TRBD2 (6 bases). CDR1 is SGDLS and CDR2 is YYNGEE in the germline V gene. The CDR3 consists of 16 residues. The V end lost 0 bases, the J end lost 0 bases, and 11 bases lay between the germline ends. The CDR3 region has the DNA TGTGCCAGCAGCGTAGAGGGCGGGATTAGCACAGATACGCAGTATTTT. This sequence encodes CASSVEGGISTDTQYF.